Below are 15 T cell receptor beta chains sequenced from a single sample in a study of blood T cell repertoires in COVID-19. Profiling relied on immunoSEQ multiplex PCR, and the TCRdb table lists in-frame clones only, not all of them. Of about 100,000 clones in the sample, around nine tenths were seen once. Material: peripheral blood. These receptors came from a human donor in a cohort sampled during active COVID-19.

The chain couples TRBV7-2 to TRBJ2-5, with a possible D match to TRBD1 (6 bases). Trimming took off 6 bases at V and 4 bases at J, with 12 bases between the two ends. CDR1 and CDR2 (germline): SGHTA, FQGNSA. This CDR3 is built from 13 residues. In nucleotides, the CDR3 is TGTGCCAGCAGGCAGGGGAACGGAGAGACCCAGTACTTC. It specifies CASRQGNGETQYF. The full variable domain, with the rest looked up from reference TRBV7-2 and TRBJ2-5, is GAGVSQSPSNKVTEKGKDVELRCDPISGHTALYWYRQSLGQGLEFLIYFQGNSAPDKSGLPSDRFSAERTGGSVSTLTIQRTQQEDSAVYLCASRQGNGETQYFGPGTRLLVL.

Worth noting for this clone: The sample holds other DNA sequences that translate to the same CDR3. V gene TRBV5-1 combines with J gene TRBJ2-5, with D maybe TRBD2 (5 bases). The germline V and J ends were trimmed by 0 bases and 1 base, with 10 bases remaining between them. The CDR3 extends over 15 amino acids. The V gene's germline CDR1 is SGHRS and CDR2 YFSETQ. This CDR3 reads CASSLGGSGQETQYF. CDR3 sequence (DNA): TGCGCCAGCAGCTTGGGAGGGTCGGGCCAAGAGACCCAGTACTTC.

This chain joins TRBV18 and TRBJ2-2; D might be TRBD2 (6 bases). Trimming took off 3 bases at V and 6 bases at J, with 17 bases between the two ends. Germline CDR1 reads KGHSH; CDR2 reads LQKENI. The CDR3 has 16 residues. DNA of the CDR3: TGTGCCAGCTCACCTACGTCGGGAGTTAACGCCGGGGAGCTGTTTTTT. Translation: CASSPTSGVNAGELFF.

The CDR3 region has the DNA TGTGCCAGCAGCTCCTCTGGAGGGGGCCTCTATGGCTACACCTTC. It specifies CASSSSGGGLYGYTF. The chain joins TRBV7-2 to TRBJ1-2; 7 nucleotides line up with TRBD1. Trimming at V came to 4 bases and at J to 4 bases, leaving 9 bases not matched to a gene. This CDR3 has 15 amino acids. Germline CDR1 and CDR2: SGHTA and FQGNSA.

The rearrangement links TRBV2 to TRBJ2-7; 8 bases are shared with TRBD2. The CDR3 has 15 amino acids. Germline V CDR1 and CDR2: SNHLY, FYNNEI. The ends lost 4 bases at V and 0 bases at J; junction bases unmatched: 5. CDR3: CASSVREGSSYEQYF. The CDR3 coding sequence is TGTGCCAGCAGTGTTCGGGAGGGCAGCTCCTACGAGCAGTACTTC.

This sequence joins TRBV29-1 and TRBJ1-2; TRBD1 agrees at 10 bases. The germline V gene encodes CDR1 SQVTM and CDR2 ANQGSEA. V trimming: 7 bases; J trimming: 5 bases; junction bases outside the gene matches: 4. The CDR3 extends over 12 amino acids. The CDR3 sequence is CSAEGQGYGYTF. CDR3 nucleotide sequence: TGCAGCGCCGAGGGACAGGGGTATGGCTACACCTTC.

The rearrangement uses TRBV23-1 and TRBJ2-7; D is undetermined. TRBV23-1 counts as an open reading frame of uncertain function. The CDR3 sequence is 17 residues long. V was shortened by 0 bases and J by 3 bases, with 18 bases between the two germline ends. The CDR3 reads CASSQSAFGLRYYEQYF. The DNA for the CDR3 is TGCGCCAGCAGTCAATCCGCGTTTGGGCTTCGATACTACGAGCAGTACTTC.

This clone was recorded only once. The chain combines TRBV4-2 with TRBJ2-7; D may be TRBD2 (6 bases). This CDR3 comprises 12 residues. Between the trimmed V and J ends, which lost 2 bases and 7 bases, there was a span of 9 bases. Germline V lookup: CDR1 LGHNA, CDR2 YNFKEQ. The CDR3: CASSQTRGEQYF. DNA for the CDR3: TGTGCCAGCAGCCAAACCCGGGGGGAGCAGTACTTC.

This chain connects TRBV19 to TRBJ2-1; D unresolved. The CDR3 loop spans 11 amino acids. Germline values: CDR1 LNHDA, CDR2 SQIVND (reference sequence). Trimming removed 7 bases at V and 4 bases at J, with 5 bases between. Here the CDR3 DNA reads TGTGCCAGTAACCGGTACAATGAGCAGTTCTTC. Translated, it gives CASNRYNEQFF.

This clone has more than one count but fewer than ten. The gene calls are TRBV7-3 and TRBJ2-3; 9 bases line up with TRBD2. Germline CDR1 and CDR2: SGHTA and FQGTGA. This CDR3 comprises 15 residues. V lost 4 bases to trimming and J lost 2 bases; unmatched junction nucleotides: 4. CDR3 protein: CASSSGGLATDTQYF. The CDR3 bases are TGTGCCAGCAGCTCGGGGGGACTAGCCACAGATACGCAGTATTTT. Supplemented by reference TRBV7-3 and TRBJ2-3, the full variable domain reads GAGVSQTPSNKVTEKGKYVELRCDPISGHTALYWYRQSLGQGPEFLIYFQGTGAADDSGLPNDRFFAVRPEGSVSTLKIQRTERGDSAVYLCASSSGGLATDTQYFGPGTRLTVL.

J is TRBJ1-1 and V is TRBV7-9; D unclear. Germline V gives CDR1 SEHNR, CDR2 FQNEAQ (reference sequence). The V and J ends lost 5 bases and 3 bases respectively, with 16 bases between them. The CDR3 is 15 residues long. CDR3 protein: CASSRFITEDTEAFF. CDR3 sequence (DNA): TGTGCCAGCAGCCGTTTTATCACGGAGGACACTGAAGCTTTCTTT.

The chain joins TRBV3-1 (or the pseudogene TRBV3-2) to TRBJ2-2, with 9 bases aligning to TRBD1. CDR3 length: 16 amino acids. J lost 5 bases, V lost 3 bases, and 7 bases had no gene match. Germline loops: CDR1 LGHDT, CDR2 YNNKEL (reference sequence). In DNA form, the CDR3 reads TGTGCCAGCAGCCAGCCGGGACAGGGTTTGACCGGGGAGCTGTTTTTT. The encoded protein is CASSQPGQGLTGELFF.

This rearrangement joins TRBV12-2 to TRBJ2-7; the D call TRBD2 from the table was never checked on the DNA. TRBV12-2 is an annotated pseudogene. There are 13 residues in the CDR3. The CDR3 loop is CAHHGTSAYEQYF. CDR3 DNA sequence: TGTGCCCACCACGGGACTAGCGCCTACGAGCAGTACTTC.

The chain combines TRBV7-3 with TRBJ2-1; 10 positions agree with TRBD2. The ends lost 5 bases at V and 5 bases at J; junction bases unmatched: 6. Germline V lookup: CDR1 SGHTA, CDR2 FQGTGA. This CDR3 is built from 15 residues. The CDR3, as DNA: TGTGCCAGCAGCATCCGACTAGCGGGCCACAATGAGCAGTTCTTC. Protein product: CASSIRLAGHNEQFF.

The chain recombines TRBV19 with TRBJ1-1; possible D gene TRBD1, 5 bases. Germline V lookup: CDR1 LNHDA, CDR2 SQIVND (reference sequence). The CDR3 consists of 14 residues. The V and J ends lost 4 bases and 0 bases respectively, with 9 bases between them. The CDR3 DNA follows: TGTGCCAGTAGTACAGGGATGATGAACACTGAAGCTTTCTTT. Translation gives CASSTGMMNTEAFF.